Shown below are 19 T cell receptor beta chains from a single sample sequenced in a study of T cell responses to AZD1222 COVID-19 vaccine. Assay: immunoSEQ multiplex PCR; the TCRdb copy retains only in-frame clones and omits some. The profile shows 140,000 to 150,000 clones, about 90% of them singletons. This specimen was peripheral blood, taken on day 0 of AZD1222 vaccination. These receptors all stem from an adult in good health.

The chain carries TRBV4-3 and TRBJ2-1, with D unresolved. Germline lookup yields CDR1 LGHNA and CDR2 YSLEER. The CDR3 loop spans 15 amino acids. The ends were cut back, 0 bases at V and 5 bases at J, with 11 bases in the middle. CDR3 residues: CASSQEVLPDNEQFF. CDR3 bases: TGCGCCAGCAGCCAAGAAGTTCTACCAGACAATGAGCAGTTCTTC.

The V gene is TRBV5-1, the J gene TRBJ1-1, with 7 nucleotides matching TRBD1. The germline V gene encodes CDR1 SGHRS and CDR2 YFSETQ. V shed 4 bases, J shed 4 bases, and the junction held 10 bases outside the gene matches. The CDR3 sequence is 15 residues long. The CDR3 sequence is CASSRRGQSITEAFF. CDR3 sequence (DNA): TGCGCCAGCAGCCGCCGGGGACAGAGCATCACTGAAGCTTTCTTT.

The V and J genes are TRBV20-1 and TRBJ2-4; 9 bases line up with TRBD1. CDR3 length: 14 residues. CDR1 and CDR2 from the germline V gene are DFQATT and SNEGSKA (reference sequence). Trimming removed 3 bases from V and 6 bases from J; junction bases left unmatched: 6. CDR3 sequence: CSASEQGAVNIQYF. The DNA for the CDR3 is TGCAGTGCTAGTGAACAGGGGGCTGTAAACATTCAGTACTTC.

To note about this clone: Other DNA sequences of this sample code for an identical CDR3. This chain connects TRBV5-1 to TRBJ2-3, with TRBD2 identical over 7 bases. Germline V lookup: CDR1 SGHRS, CDR2 YFSETQ. The junction had 4 bases not matched to a gene; V was cut back by 6 bases and J by 0 bases. The CDR3 has 14 residues. In DNA form, the CDR3 reads TGCGCCAGCATGCGCGGGGGTAGCACAGATACGCAGTATTTT. It translates to CASMRGGSTDTQYF.

CDR3 sequence (DNA): TGTGCCAGTAGTATGTCAGTCGGGCTTGCGCAGTTCTTC. It specifies CASSMSVGLAQFF. The chain carries TRBV19 and TRBJ2-1; D gene uncertain. The CDR3 runs to 13 residues. V was pared by 3 bases and J by 12 bases, with 15 bases between. The germline V gene encodes CDR1 LNHDA and CDR2 SQIVND (reference sequence).

The chain links TRBV5-6 to TRBJ1-5, with D possibly being TRBD1 (6 bases). The CDR3 sequence is 13 residues long. V dropped 0 bases and J dropped 5 bases, with 6 bases sitting between them. Germline V CDR1 and CDR2: SGHDT, YYEEEE. CDR3 sequence: CASSLGGHQPQHF. CDR3 in DNA: TGTGCCAGCAGCTTGGGGGGGCATCAGCCCCAGCATTTT.

The chain employs TRBV4-2 and TRBJ2-3; TRBD2 matches 13 bases. V was pared by 1 base and J by 4 bases, with 8 bases of the junction left unmatched. Germline assignment: CDR1 LGHNA and CDR2 YNFKEQ. The CDR3 loop spans 18 amino acids. The CDR3 protein is CASSQGLAGGRWSDTQYF. The CDR3 nucleotides are TGTGCCAGCAGCCAAGGACTAGCGGGGGGCCGATGGTCAGATACGCAGTATTTT.

This clone has a handful of counts. V and J are TRBV27 and TRBJ1-1; 7 bases fit TRBD1. This CDR3 has 15 amino acids. Germline values: CDR1 MNHEY, CDR2 SMNVEV (reference sequence). Losses at the gene ends were 0 bases for V and 4 bases for J; bases not matched to a gene: 5. CDR3 sequence: CASSLSGGGGTEAFF. The CDR3 bases are TGTGCCAGCAGTTTATCAGGGGGCGGGGGCACTGAAGCTTTCTTT.

This chain connects TRBV4-3 to TRBJ2-7; D gene unclear. Trimming removed 0 bases from V and 2 bases from J, with 11 bases in between. The germline CDR1 and CDR2 sequences are LGHNA and YSLEER. This CDR3 has 15 amino acids. CDR3 coding DNA: TGCGCCAGCAGCCAAGATCGACACTCGACCTACGAGCAGTACTTC. Translated, it gives CASSQDRHSTYEQYF.

V is TRBV3-1 (or the pseudogene TRBV3-2) and J is TRBJ2-7, with D tentatively TRBD1 (5 bases). This CDR3 contains 14 residues. Trimming removed 4 bases from V and 2 bases from J, with 12 bases in between. Germline values: CDR1 LGHDT, CDR2 YNNKEL (reference sequence). The CDR3 DNA is TGTGCCAGCAGCCTAACAGGCTCCCCCTACGAGCAGTACTTC. It codes for CASSLTGSPYEQYF.

V is TRBV6-2 or TRBV6-3 and J is TRBJ2-3; D is possibly TRBD1 (6 bases). Germline V gene sequence: CDR1 MNHEY, CDR2 SVGEGT. The CDR3 covers 16 residues. V lost 4 bases and J lost 6, with 20 bases in between. CDR3 bases: TGTGCCAGCAGTTTGGGAGACAGGACCGGGTTGGATACGCAGTATTTT. It encodes CASSLGDRTGLDTQYF.

V is TRBV6-2 or TRBV6-3 and J is TRBJ2-7; D gene ambiguous. Germline V lookup: CDR1 MNHEY, CDR2 SVGEGT. V lost 5 bases and J lost 4, with 15 bases in between. There are 14 residues in the CDR3. This CDR3 is CASSAEAILYEQYF. CDR3 nucleotides: TGTGCCAGCAGTGCCGAGGCAATACTTTACGAGCAGTACTTC.

V usage is TRBV19 and J usage is TRBJ1-1; D unresolved. V was pared by 6 bases and J by 5 bases, with 10 bases between. CDR1 is LNHDA and CDR2 is SQIVND in the germline V gene (reference sequence). The CDR3 has 12 amino acids. The CDR3 sequence: CASRTQRTEAFF. In DNA, the CDR3 is TGTGCCAGTAGAACTCAAAGGACTGAAGCTTTCTTT.

The V call is TRBV9, the J call TRBJ1-2, with 8 nucleotides matching TRBD1. The CDR3 runs to 13 residues. J was trimmed by 6 bases and V by 6 bases; bases with no gene match: 7. Germline assignment: CDR1 SGDLS and CDR2 YYNGEE. The CDR3 bases are TGTGCCAGCACTCCCAGGGGGCTGGATGGCTACACCTTC. Translated, it gives CASTPRGLDGYTF.

This clone was seen only once. The chain couples TRBV18 to TRBJ2-7, with D maybe TRBD2 (5 bases). V lost 6 bases and J lost 1, with 19 bases in between. The CDR3 spans 16 residues. Germline V gene lookup returns CDR1 KGHSH and CDR2 LQKENI. DNA for the CDR3: TGTGCCAGCTCGCCATTGGGGAGACCACAATCCTACGAGCAGTACTTC. Translating it yields CASSPLGRPQSYEQYF.

This clone was observed a single time. The V and J genes are TRBV19 and TRBJ2-7, with D maybe TRBD1 (5 bases). Trimming left V 5 bases short and J 2 bases short, with 10 bases between. CDR1 is LNHDA and CDR2 is SQIVND in the germline V gene (reference sequence). The CDR3 sequence is 13 residues long. CDR3 sequence (DNA): TGTGCCAGTAGTGCCACAGGAGCCTACGAGCAGTACTTC. Translating it yields CASSATGAYEQYF.

This clone was seen once. CDR3 residues: CASSVQGVYQPQHF. Written as DNA, the CDR3 is TGTGCCAGCAGTGTTCAGGGGGTCTATCAGCCCCAGCATTTT. The chain couples TRBV2 to TRBJ1-5; 7 nucleotides agree with TRBD1. The CDR3 consists of 14 residues. Unmatched junction bases numbered 5, after V lost 4 bases and J lost 5 bases. From germline, CDR1 is SNHLY and CDR2 FYNNEI.

The gene calls are TRBV5-6 and TRBJ2-2; TRBD2 matches 7 bases. The CDR3 is 14 amino acids. The germline gives CDR1 SGHDT, CDR2 YYEEEE. With V trimmed by 1 base and J by 6 bases, 3 bases remained unmatched. CDR3 in DNA: TGTGCCAGCAGCTTGCAAGGGAGGGCCGGGGAGCTGTTTTTT. Translation: CASSLQGRAGELFF.

The chain recombines TRBV6-1 with TRBJ1-5, with 7 bases aligning to TRBD1. The CDR3 runs 16 residues. V shed 2 bases and J 7 bases; nucleotides not matched to a gene: 11. CDR1 is MNHNS and CDR2 is SASEGT in the germline V gene. CDR3 amino acids: CASSEIGPGGWQPQHF. DNA for the CDR3: TGTGCCAGCAGTGAAATAGGGCCAGGGGGTTGGCAGCCCCAGCATTTT.